The clone carrying this TCR beta chain has a count of ten or more. Its target is unknown. The data are from a study of regulatory T cells in long-lasting Graves disease. Study as a whole: Persistent cases took antithyroid drugs over 5 years and stayed TSH receptor antibody positive.

Researchers made TCR beta libraries by using iRepertoire HTBI primers and running Arm-PCR on CDR3 regions. TCRdb called the multiplex PCR reads again in MiXCR, with one record for every CDR3 protein. The sample has about 470,000 distinct CDR3 sequences; more than 20% are singletons. Points from the study as a whole: New patients shared 1,000 or so public clonotypes, and persistent patients shared more, with 2,500 to 3,000. TRBV28, TRBJ1-2 and TRBJ2-5 were favored in persistent disease.

Trimming cost V 2 bases and J 1 base, with 8 bases left between them. Germline V gene sequence: CDR1 MDHEN, CDR2 SYDVKM. The CDR3 extends over 14 amino acids. Time point given: persistent/refractory GD, antithyroid drugs over 5 years with positive TRAb. The TCR library was prepared using RNA isolated from PBMCs. Specimen: peripheral blood mononuclear cells (PBMCs), collected when the disease was refractory, from a patient treated with antithyroid drugs. The receptor was isolated from a female donor with Graves disease. This rearrangement joins TRBV28 to TRBJ1-1; D gene unclear. The CDR3 region is CASSLVQKNTEAFF. For the CDR3, the DNA is TGTGCCAGCAGTTTAGTTCAGAAGAACACTGAAGCTTTCTTT.